This T cell receptor beta chain comes out of a study of OX40 agonist ivuxolimab in advanced cancers. Overall study context: Having had anti-PD-1, anti-PD-L1 or anti-CTLA-4 therapy before was allowed, and more than 35% had some. Study findings and constraints: Averaging showed that CD8+ T cells had more expanded clones than CD4+ did. Clonal expansion in partial responders at 0.1-3.0 mg/kg ranked among the lowest.

TCRdb's copy holds only in-frame clones and misses some; the assay was immunoSEQ multiplex PCR. This table has roughly 40,000 clones, around 90% appearing once. Of note for this clone: Its antigen is not known.

Germline CDR1 is SGDLS and CDR2 is YYNGEE. This CDR3 comprises 14 residues. V lost 0 bases to trimming and J lost 0 bases, with 5 bases between them. V and J are TRBV9 and TRBJ2-3; D remains unclear. The specimen comprised CD4+ or CD8+ T cells sorted from blood, sampled in a trial of the OX40 agonist ivuxolimab. This clonotype was obtained from an adult with an advanced solid tumor such as melanoma, head and neck, liver or kidney cancer. The CDR3 loop reads CASSVVQSTDTQYF. In DNA form, the CDR3 reads TGTGCCAGCAGCGTAGTGCAAAGCACAGATACGCAGTATTTT.